Following are 31 T cell receptor beta chains from one sample sequenced in a study of T cell repertoires in ileal Crohn's disease. Time point meaning: neoterminal ileum biopsy at postoperative endoscopy, about 6 months after surgery. The data were produced by immunoSEQ multiplex PCR, yet TCRdb's version contains in-frame clones alone and is incomplete. The sample carries 55,000 to 65,000 clones, roughly 89% recorded once. Source material: ileal tissue. The receptor source for this set is an adult with Crohn's disease.

The chain joins TRBV19 to TRBJ1-1; D gene uncertain. CDR3 length: 13 amino acids. V was trimmed by 5 bases and J by 8 bases, leaving 15 bases between them. Germline values: CDR1 LNHDA, CDR2 SQIVND (reference sequence). CDR3 protein: CASSSVSVLEAFF. CDR3 DNA: TGTGCCAGTAGTTCTGTGTCGGTACTGGAAGCTTTCTTT.

V and J are TRBV7-9 and TRBJ2-5; 8 nucleotides agree with TRBD1. The CDR3 has 15 residues. From germline, CDR1 is SEHNR and CDR2 FQNEAQ (reference sequence). After removal of 8 bases from V and 3 bases from J, the junction contained 11 bases not matched to a gene. This chain's CDR3 is CASQTRGRIEETQYF. CDR3 bases: TGTGCCAGCCAGACCAGGGGGCGAATTGAAGAGACCCAGTACTTC.

The count of this clone is one. The chain couples TRBV5-1 to TRBJ2-5; D is possibly TRBD1 (5 bases). V was shortened by 5 bases and J by 1 base, with 18 bases between the two germline ends. The CDR3 length is 16 residues. Germline CDR1 SGHRS, CDR2 YFSETQ. CDR3 sequence: CASRGQSQLFQETQYF. DNA of the CDR3: TGCGCCAGCAGGGGGCAAAGCCAGCTCTTCCAAGAGACCCAGTACTTC.

V usage is TRBV25-1 and J usage is TRBJ1-6; 9 nucleotides match TRBD1. With V trimmed by 4 bases and J by 10 bases, 8 bases remained unmatched. This CDR3 has 15 residues. Germline CDR1 reads MGHDK; CDR2 reads SYGVNS. The CDR3 region has the DNA TGTGCCAGCAGTGCGCGGGACAGGGCAGGGTCACCCCTCCACTTT. Its protein product is CASSARDRAGSPLHF. Supplemented by reference TRBV25-1 and TRBJ1-6, the full variable domain reads EADIYQTPRYLVIGTGKKITLECSQTMGHDKMYWYQQDPGMELHLIHYSYGVNSTEKGDLSSESTVSRIRTEHFPLTLESARPSHTSQYLCASSARDRAGSPLHFGNGTRLTVT.

This chain uses TRBV7-8 with TRBJ2-1; D possibly corresponds to TRBD1 (6 bases). The CDR3 is 13 residues long. The germline CDR1 and CDR2 sequences are SGHVS and FQNEAQ. V was trimmed by 5 bases and J by 7 bases, leaving 12 bases between them. CDR3 bases: TGTGCCAGCAGCCCGACAGGTTCGAATGAGCAGTTCTTC. It codes for CASSPTGSNEQFF.

V and J are TRBV6-1 and TRBJ1-4, with D hard to call. Germline values: CDR1 MNHNS, CDR2 SASEGT. Trimming removed 5 bases at V and 5 bases at J, with 12 bases between. The CDR3 totals 14 residues. The CDR3 DNA sequence: TGTGCCAGCAGTAAACTGCAGGCGAATGAAAAACTGTTTTTT. It codes for CASSKLQANEKLFF.

The CDR3 loop reads CASSPGQWFSQNQPQHF. Written as DNA, the CDR3 is TGTGCCAGCAGCCCCGGACAGTGGTTTTCCCAGAATCAGCCCCAGCATTTT. The chain is built from TRBV9 and TRBJ1-5, with D possibly matching TRBD1 (6 bases). The CDR3 loop spans 17 amino acids. The V end lost 4 bases, the J end lost 4 bases, and 21 bases lay between the germline ends. Germline CDR1 and CDR2: SGDLS and YYNGEE.

V usage is TRBV20-1 and J usage is TRBJ2-7; tentative D call: TRBD1 (5 bases). This CDR3 has 11 amino acids. V was shortened by 3 bases and J by 6 bases, with 9 bases between the two germline ends. CDR1 and CDR2 from the germline V gene are DFQATT and SNEGSKA (reference sequence). CDR3 in amino acids: CSARQGLEQYV. The CDR3 DNA sequence: TGCAGTGCTAGGCAGGGCCTCGAGCAGTACGTC.

J is TRBJ1-1 and V is TRBV2, with TRBD1 as a possible D gene (5 bases). Germline CDR1 and CDR2: SNHLY and FYNNEI. The CDR3 is made up of 13 amino acids. The V end was cut by 7 bases, the J end by 1 base, with 10 bases between. CDR3: CASMIRGNTEAFF. In nucleotides, the CDR3 is TGTGCCAGCATGATAAGGGGGAACACTGAAGCTTTCTTT.

The chain couples TRBV16 to TRBJ2-3; D gene unclear. The CDR3 length is 14 residues. The germline V and J ends were trimmed by 1 base and 2 bases, with 7 bases remaining between them. Germline V gene data show CDR1 as KGHSY and CDR2 as FQNENV. The CDR3 bases are TGTGCCAGCAGCCAATTTCAGATCACAGATACGCAGTATTTT. It translates to CASSQFQITDTQYF.

This clone was found a few times. The rearrangement uses TRBV5-6 and TRBJ1-1; a weak D match, TRBD1 (6 bases). The CDR3 runs to 13 residues. V lost 4 bases and J 6 bases, leaving 13 bases between the germline ends. Germline lookup yields CDR1 SGHDT and CDR2 YYEEEE. This CDR3 is CASSTGGGPEAFF. The CDR3 DNA reads as TGTGCCAGCAGCACGGGGGGGGGCCCTGAAGCTTTCTTT.

The chain uses TRBV27 and TRBJ2-3; TRBD1 matches at 7 bases. This CDR3 is 15 amino acids long. Germline CDR1 MNHEY, CDR2 SMNVEV (reference sequence). V shed 9 bases and J 3 bases; nucleotides not matched to a gene: 12. For the CDR3, the DNA is TGTGCCAGTTGCCAGGGGGACGGGCCGACAGATACGCAGTATTTT. It yields the protein CASCQGDGPTDTQYF.

The chain couples TRBV28 to TRBJ1-6; 12 nucleotides agree with TRBD1. Trimming at V came to 5 bases and at J to 6 bases, leaving 11 bases not matched to a gene. This CDR3 comprises 18 residues. Germline V gene data show CDR1 as MDHEN and CDR2 as SYDVKM. CDR3 in DNA: TGTGCCAGCAGTCCCTCGGGACAGGGGGCGATTGGTAATTCACCCCTCCACTTT. It is translated as CASSPSGQGAIGNSPLHF. Drawing the rest from reference TRBV28 and TRBJ1-6, the complete variable domain is DVKVTQSSRYLVKRTGEKVFLECVQDMDHENMFWYRQDPGLGLRLIYFSYDVKMKEKGDIPEGYSVSREKKERFSLILESASTNQTSMYLCASSPSGQGAIGNSPLHFGNGTRLTVT.

The chain uses TRBV13 and TRBJ2-2; TRBD2 matches 8 bases. The trim removed 4 bases at V and 2 bases at J, leaving 9 bases unmatched. The germline CDR1 and CDR2 sequences are PRHDT and FYEKMQ (reference sequence). This CDR3 comprises 17 residues. Here the CDR3 reads CASSSRTSSDNTGELFF. The DNA for the CDR3 is TGTGCCAGCAGCTCCCGGACTAGCTCCGATAACACCGGGGAGCTGTTTTTT.

The chain joins TRBV4-2 to TRBJ2-4, with 9 bases aligning to TRBD1. J was trimmed by 2 bases and V by 1 base; bases with no gene match: 3. CDR3 length: 16 residues. Germline V gene data show CDR1 as LGHNA and CDR2 as YNFKEQ. CDR3 in DNA: TGTGCCAGCAGCCAAGCCGGGACAGGGACCAAAAACATTCAGTACTTC. Residues: CASSQAGTGTKNIQYF.

This chain joins TRBV28 and TRBJ1-4; 7 nucleotides agree with TRBD1. Per germline, CDR1 MDHEN and CDR2 SYDVKM. The CDR3 is made up of 13 amino acids. V shed 6 bases and J 5 bases; nucleotides not matched to a gene: 3. The CDR3 spells CASRRDSNEKLFF. The CDR3 bases are TGTGCCAGCAGACGGGACAGCAATGAAAAACTGTTTTTT.

In its sample, this clone was seen a few times. For the CDR3, the DNA is TGTGCCACTTCGACAGGGCTTAATTCACCCCTCCACTTT. Encoded protein: CATSTGLNSPLHF. This chain links TRBV19 with TRBJ1-6, with 7 bases that match TRBD1. V was clipped by 10 bases and J by 6 bases; unmatched bases: 6. CDR3 length equals 13 residues. CDR1 is LNHDA, CDR2 SQIVND, per germline (reference sequence).

There are a few counts of this clone. The chain recombines TRBV28 with TRBJ1-1, with TRBD1 identical over 9 bases. CDR1 and CDR2 from the germline V gene are MDHEN and SYDVKM. The V gene end was trimmed by 5 bases and the J gene end by 11 bases; junction bases not matched to a gene: 6. The CDR3 covers 12 residues. The CDR3 sequence is CASSVQGAFAFF. The DNA of the CDR3 is TGTGCCAGCAGTGTACAGGGGGCTTTTGCTTTCTTT.

The chain links TRBV7-8 to TRBJ1-1; 7 bases match TRBD1. The CDR3 has 13 amino acids. CDR1 and CDR2 (germline): SGHVS, FQNEAQ. J gave up 8 bases and V 1 base, and 4 bases lay outside the gene matches. The CDR3 bases are TGTGCCAGCAGCTTAGTGGGGGGACAGGAAGCTTTCTTT. Translating it yields CASSLVGGQEAFF.

This chain links TRBV10-3 with TRBJ2-7; possibly TRBD2 for D (6 bases). Deletions cut 0 bases from V and 6 bases from J, with 15 bases between. The CDR3 contains 15 residues. Germline CDR1 reads ENHRY; CDR2 reads SYGVKD. The DNA for the CDR3 is TGTGCCATCAGTGAGTCTTTAAGCGGGTATGCCGAGCAGTACTTC. Translation: CAISESLSGYAEQYF.

This clone was found a few times. V usage is TRBV19 and J usage is TRBJ2-1, with TRBD2 matching over 11 bases. CDR1 is LNHDA, CDR2 SQIVND, per germline (reference sequence). CDR3 size: 15 residues. V lost 4 bases, J lost 8 bases, and 7 bases stayed unmatched. CDR3 in DNA: TGTGCCAGTAGTACCACTAGCGGGAGCTTGGATGAGCAGTTCTTC. This gives the protein CASSTTSGSLDEQFF.

The chain combines TRBV27 with TRBJ1-1, with D unclear. Trimming stripped 3 bases from V and 5 bases from J, with 19 bases between. The CDR3 spans 16 residues. Germline V CDR1 and CDR2: MNHEY, SMNVEV (reference sequence). The CDR3 DNA follows: TGTGCCAGCAGTTTCCTTACCGGCCCAGGTACGACTGAAGCTTTCTTT. Translated: CASSFLTGPGTTEAFF.

V usage is TRBV28 and J usage is TRBJ2-3; D perhaps matches TRBD1 (6 bases). Germline CDR1 and CDR2: MDHEN and SYDVKM. The CDR3 contains 16 residues. The V gene lost 3 bases and the J gene lost 1 base, with 14 bases spanning the gap. In nucleotides, the CDR3 is TGTGCCAGCAGTTTGCGGCAGGGGTATGGCACAGATACGCAGTATTTT. This codes for CASSLRQGYGTDTQYF.

The chain is built from TRBV2 and TRBJ2-3; TRBD2 is a possible D gene (6 bases). The CDR3 contains 12 residues. The V end lost 8 bases, the J end lost 1 base, and 7 bases lay between the germline ends. CDR1 SNHLY and CDR2 FYNNEI come from the germline V gene. CDR3 amino acids: CASRRGTDTQYF. CDR3 in DNA: TGTGCCAGCCGGAGGGGCACAGATACGCAGTATTTT.

Only one count was recorded for this clone. The rearrangement uses TRBV27 and TRBJ2-3; D is perhaps TRBD1 (6 bases). The CDR3 has 17 amino acids. In germline, CDR1 is MNHEY, CDR2 SMNVEV (reference sequence). V gave up 1 base and J gave up 0 bases, with 14 bases separating them. The CDR3 DNA is TGTGCCAGCAGTTTATACAGGGAGATCGTCAGCACAGATACGCAGTATTTT. It codes for CASSLYREIVSTDTQYF.

The genes are TRBV10-3 and TRBJ2-7, with D tentatively TRBD1 (6 bases). The CDR3 contains 13 residues. V was shortened by 1 base and J by 6 bases, with 10 bases between the two germline ends. Germline V lookup: CDR1 ENHRY, CDR2 SYGVKD. CDR3: CAISEFTGFEQYV. DNA for the CDR3: TGTGCCATCAGTGAGTTTACAGGGTTCGAGCAGTACGTC.

This chain connects TRBV19 to TRBJ2-1, with D possibly TRBD1 on 5 matching bases. V dropped 7 bases and J dropped 8 bases, with 9 bases sitting between them. Germline V gene lookup returns CDR1 LNHDA and CDR2 SQIVND (reference sequence). The CDR3 runs 11 residues. CDR3 nucleotides: TGTGCCAGTATATTAGGGGATGAGCAGTTCTTC. It codes for CASILGDEQFF.

This chain uses TRBV19 with TRBJ2-7; no reliable D call. Germline V gene lookup returns CDR1 LNHDA and CDR2 SQIVND (reference sequence). This CDR3 spans 13 amino acids. Trimming pared 3 bases from V and 6 bases from J, leaving 12 bases between. The CDR3, as DNA: TGTGCCAGTAGTATGGCCCCGGGTCGCGAGCAGTACGTC. As protein: CASSMAPGREQYV.

The CDR3 nucleotides are TGTGCCAGCAGCCAAGACAGGGGTGGTGAAAAACTGTTTTTT. Translated: CASSQDRGGEKLFF. V usage is TRBV4-2 and J usage is TRBJ1-4; TRBD1 might be the D (6 bases). The CDR3 is 14 amino acids. Trimming removed 0 bases from V and 7 bases from J, with 9 bases in between. Looked up from germline, CDR1 is LGHNA and CDR2 is YNFKEQ.

The rearrangement joins TRBV9 to TRBJ2-1; D is ambiguous. Germline V CDR1 and CDR2: SGDLS, YYNGEE. The CDR3 contains 13 residues. V lost 0 bases, J lost 7 bases, and 8 bases lay in between. The CDR3 bases are TGTGCCAGCAGCGTAGATGTCTTAAATGAGCAGTTCTTC. Protein sequence: CASSVDVLNEQFF. The full variable domain, completed using reference TRBV9 and TRBJ2-1, is DSGVTQTPKHLITATGQRVTLRCSPRSGDLSVYWYQQSLDQGLQFLIQYYNGEERAKGNILERFSAQQFPDLHSELNLSSLELGDSALYFCASSVDVLNEQFFGPGTRLTVL.

This chain joins TRBV4-1 and TRBJ2-1; 7 bases match TRBD2. From germline, CDR1 is MGHRA and CDR2 YSYEKL. Unmatched junction bases numbered 7, after V lost 4 bases and J lost 4 bases. The length of the CDR3 is 15 residues. The DNA of the CDR3 is TGCGCCAGCAGCCCCCGTCTAGCGGATTACAATGAGCAGTTCTTC. This sequence encodes CASSPRLADYNEQFF.